The entry that follows covers one TCR beta chain sequence. Participants spanned ages about 18 to 90 years and resided in over 20 US areas. This entry belongs to a study of blood T cell repertoires in COVID-19. Overall study context: In Cohort 3, a recovered donor had either two negative PCRs, clearance, or symptom resolution. Specimens from acute and convalescent COVID-19 originated in the United States, Italy and Spain.

CDR1 is LNHDA and CDR2 is SQIVND in the germline V gene (reference sequence). This CDR3 is 12 amino acids long. V was shortened by 4 bases and J by 12 bases, with 15 bases between the two germline ends. Authors' data handling: Estimates of nucleated cell counts were drawn from the amplification of reference gene primers. The repertoire was sequenced with immunoSEQ multiplex PCR; TCRdb's copy has only in-frame clones and lacks some. V and J calls plus clone size are reproduced from that table; the DNA served to infer D and trimming. This table has hundreds of thousands of clones, around 87% appearing once.

The receptor comes from a man aged 40-49 years in a cohort exposed to, infected with or recovered from COVID-19 (not recorded which). This chain joins TRBV19 and TRBJ1-1; D may be TRBD1 (5 bases). Sample: PBMCs or T cells enriched from blood (not recorded which). The CDR3 DNA reads as TGTGCCAGTAGTAATAGGGGCCTCGTAACTTTCTTT. Its translation is CASSNRGLVTFF.